One and the same sample provided the 19 T cell receptor beta chains below, sequenced in a study of T-cell memory formation after mild COVID-19. TCRdb reanalysed the 5' RACE reads using MiXCR and keeps one entry per CDR3 protein. The table shows about 250,000 distinct CDR3 sequences, with more than 15% occurring only once. The sequenced sample was PBMCs or a T cell subset sorted from them (not recorded which). The receptors were sampled from a man aged 18-30 years who had mild COVID-19 (a few samples of this study predate the infection). Cell type and time point are not known.

This chain connects TRBV12-3 or TRBV12-4 to TRBJ1-1, with a weak D call TRBD1 (5 bases). CDR3 length equals 15 residues. Trimming stripped 7 bases from V and 4 bases from J, with 19 bases between. As DNA, the CDR3 is TGTGCCAGCATACTGTGGGACTCCCAAGGCACTGAAGCTTTCTTT. This codes for CASILWDSQGTEAFF.

This clonotype was picked up a small number of times. The chain employs TRBV5-1 and TRBJ2-3; D remains ambiguous. The CDR3 length is 13 residues. Germline V CDR1 and CDR2: SGHRS, YFSETQ. Trimming took off 1 base at V and 1 base at J, with 4 bases between the two ends. The CDR3 DNA is TGCGCCAGCAGCTTGCACCGCACAGATACGCAGTATTTT. Translated: CASSLHRTDTQYF.

The genes are TRBV20-1 and TRBJ1-6; no reliable D call. Per the germline V gene, CDR1 is DFQATT and CDR2 is SNEGSKA (reference sequence). The CDR3 runs 16 residues. Between the trimmed V and J ends, which lost 5 bases and 3 bases, there was a span of 17 bases. The CDR3 sequence is CSASEWPAGYNSPLHF. CDR3 DNA sequence: TGCAGTGCTTCCGAATGGCCCGCGGGCTATAATTCACCCCTCCACTTT.

This clonotype was detected a few times. This rearrangement joins TRBV20-1 to TRBJ2-3; a weak D match, TRBD2 (5 bases). V lost 2 bases, J lost 3 bases, and 27 bases lay in between. The CDR3 is made up of 19 amino acids. Germline V gives CDR1 DFQATT, CDR2 SNEGSKA (reference sequence). The CDR3 is CSARSLARRAYSVTDTQYF. The CDR3 DNA follows: TGCAGTGCTAGAAGCCTAGCTCGTAGGGCGTATTCGGTGACAGATACGCAGTATTTT.

The chain carries TRBV12-3 or TRBV12-4 and TRBJ2-6; the D call may be TRBD1 or TRBD2 (6 bases each). V was pared by 7 bases and J by 2 bases, with 12 bases between. The CDR3 covers 15 residues. The CDR3 DNA follows: TGTGCCAGCACAGAAGGGGGGCCTGGGGCCAACGTCCTGACTTTC. It codes for CASTEGGPGANVLTF.

V gene TRBV3-1 combines with J gene TRBJ2-5, with no clear D. Looked up from germline, CDR1 is LGHDT and CDR2 is YNNKEL (reference sequence). The V gene lost 5 bases and the J gene lost 6 bases, with 10 bases spanning the gap. The CDR3 has 12 amino acids. The chain's CDR3 is CASSYIGQTQYF. The CDR3 DNA reads TGTGCCAGCAGCTACATCGGGCAGACCCAGTACTTC.

This clonotype was counted only a few times. The rearrangement joins TRBV7-2 to TRBJ2-1; 9 positions match TRBD2. V was pared by 5 bases and J by 0 bases, with 8 bases of the junction left unmatched. The CDR3 contains 17 residues. CDR1 is SGHTA, CDR2 FQGNSA, per germline. CDR3 sequence: CASSPKAGGSSYNEQFF. The CDR3 DNA follows: TGTGCCAGCAGCCCCAAAGCGGGGGGATCCTCCTACAATGAGCAGTTCTTC.

The chain is built from TRBV6-5 and TRBJ1-1, with D tentatively TRBD1 (6 bases). CDR1 is MNHEY and CDR2 is SVGAGI in the germline V gene. V was cut by 10 bases and J by 1 base, with 16 bases left in between. The CDR3 is made up of 14 amino acids. This chain's CDR3 is CATQRGIWNTEAFF. The DNA of the CDR3 is TGTGCCACACAAAGGGGGATTTGGAACACTGAAGCTTTCTTT.

The count of this clonotype is one. The chain recombines TRBV9 with TRBJ1-3; D is undetermined. The CDR3 extends over 15 amino acids. V was cut by 0 bases and J by 1 base, with 8 bases left in between. CDR1 SGDLS and CDR2 YYNGEE come from the germline V gene. CDR3 DNA sequence: TGTGCCAGCAGCGTAGCAACAGCTTCTGGAAACACCATATATTTT. Its protein product is CASSVATASGNTIYF.

This clonotype turned up a few times. V gene TRBV5-1 combines with J gene TRBJ2-5; D call uncertain. CDR1 is SGHRS and CDR2 is YFSETQ in the germline V gene. This CDR3 has 15 residues. The V end lost 4 bases, the J end lost 2 bases, and 15 bases lay between the germline ends. The DNA for the CDR3 is TGCGCCAGCAGCCCCGCCCGGTCGTCTCAAGAGACCCAGTACTTC. This sequence encodes CASSPARSSQETQYF.

CDR3 residues: CASSLALRGEKLFF. The DNA for the CDR3 is TGTGCCAGCAGCTTAGCTTTGCGAGGTGAAAAACTGTTTTTT. The rearrangement uses TRBV9 and TRBJ1-4, with D uncertain. Between the trimmed V and J ends, which lost 4 bases and 7 bases, there was a span of 14 bases. CDR3 length: 14 amino acids. The germline gives CDR1 SGDLS, CDR2 YYNGEE.

The chain links TRBV12-3 or TRBV12-4 to TRBJ2-1; TRBD1 might be the D (7 bases). The CDR3 totals 17 residues. V was cut by 3 bases and J by 7 bases, with 22 bases left in between. CDR3 in amino acids: CASSLFSGGPWENEQFF. The CDR3 nucleotides are TGTGCCAGCAGTTTGTTTTCAGGGGGGCCTTGGGAGAATGAGCAGTTCTTC.

There are a few counts of this clonotype. J is TRBJ2-2 and V is TRBV28, with 7 bases fitting TRBD1. V shed 6 bases and J 0 bases; nucleotides not matched to a gene: 7. From germline, CDR1 is MDHEN and CDR2 SYDVKM. The CDR3 loop spans 16 amino acids. The CDR3 DNA is TGTGCCAGCAGCTCCACAGGGGTCGCGAACACCGGGGAGCTGTTTTTT. Translated, it gives CASSSTGVANTGELFF.

This clonotype was detected a few times. This rearrangement joins TRBV3-1 to TRBJ1-6; a weak D match, TRBD1 (6 bases). The CDR3 is 17 amino acids. The V and J ends lost 1 base and 5 bases respectively, with 15 bases between them. Germline CDR1 is LGHDT and CDR2 is YNNKEL (reference sequence). In DNA, the CDR3 is TGTGCCAGCAGCCAAGGGAGTACAGGGATGGATAATTCACCCCTCCACTTT. It encodes CASSQGSTGMDNSPLHF.

The chain couples TRBV6-2 or TRBV6-3 to TRBJ2-5; no clear D gene. The germline V gene encodes CDR1 MNHEY and CDR2 SVGEGT. The CDR3 is made up of 14 amino acids. Deletions cut 6 bases from V and 1 base from J, with 12 bases between. CDR3 DNA: TGTGCCAGCAGCTCGGTAGGGCGCCAAGAGACCCAGTACTTC. It specifies CASSSVGRQETQYF.

This chain links TRBV7-2 with TRBJ1-6; a possible D gene is TRBD1 (5 bases). Trimming took 7 bases from V and 11 from J, leaving 18 bases between them. CDR1 and CDR2 (germline): SGHTA, FQGNSA. CDR3 length equals 14 residues. CDR3 DNA sequence: TGTGCCAGCAAAACTTCGAGGGGAAATCCACCCCTCCACTTT. It encodes CASKTSRGNPPLHF.

The chain employs TRBV11-2 and TRBJ2-3; the match to TRBD2 covers 9 bases. The CDR3 covers 19 residues. CDR1 and CDR2 from the germline V gene are SGHAT and FQNNGV. The J segment lost 1 base and the V segment lost 5 bases, leaving 16 bases of the junction unmatched. The chain's CDR3 is CASSPSPGGGADGTDTQYF. In nucleotides, the CDR3 is TGTGCCAGCAGCCCGAGTCCTGGCGGGGGGGCGGACGGCACAGATACGCAGTATTTT.

There are a few counts of this clonotype. The rearrangement joins TRBV2 to TRBJ1-5; D is possibly TRBD1 (5 bases). The V and J ends lost 6 bases and 6 bases respectively, with 15 bases between them. The CDR3 is 14 amino acids. Looked up from germline, CDR1 is SNHLY and CDR2 is FYNNEI. The CDR3 DNA reads TGTGCCAGCAGAGACGGGGGGTACGGTCAGCCCCAGCATTTT. Amino acid sequence: CASRDGGYGQPQHF.

This sequence joins TRBV19 and TRBJ2-1; no firm D call. The CDR3 runs to 12 residues. Trimming cost V 8 bases and J 9 bases, with 14 bases left between them. CDR1 and CDR2 (germline): LNHDA, SQIVND (reference sequence). The CDR3 loop is CASGMKVSEQFF. CDR3 bases: TGTGCCAGTGGGATGAAAGTTTCTGAGCAGTTCTTC.